The T cell receptor (beta chain) described here comes from a study of cytomegalovirus exposure and HLA in healthy donors. The CDR3 covers 14 residues. Per germline, CDR1 SEHNR and CDR2 FQNEAQ (reference sequence). Trimming stripped 5 bases from V and 4 bases from J, with 15 bases between. 13 Jbeta primers and 60 Vbeta primers were used for the PCR. Produced via immunoSEQ multiplex PCR; TCRdb's table is partial and in-frame only. The sample records 100,000 to 150,000 clones, around 85% being singletons. This chain joins TRBV7-9 and TRBJ2-7; D may be TRBD2 (6 bases). The sequenced material came from PBMCs. The clonotype was recovered from a boy younger than 18 in good health and CMV-seronegative. Here the CDR3 reads CASSPYGGEYEQYF. CDR3 DNA sequence: TGTGCCAGCAGCCCATACGGGGGTGAGTACGAGCAGTACTTC. Variable domain in full (rest from reference TRBV7-9 and TRBJ2-7): DTGVSQNPRHKITKRGQNVTFRCDPISEHNRLYWYRQTLGQGPEFLTYFQNEAQLEKSRLLSDRFSAERPKGSFSTLEIQRTEQGDSAMYLCASSPYGGEYEQYFGPGTRLTVT.